A single sample is the source of the 7 T cell receptor beta chains below, sequenced in a study of blood T cell repertoires in COVID-19. Generated by immunoSEQ multiplex PCR, the TCRdb table keeps only in-frame clones and is missing some. The sample has 150,000 or so clones; roughly nine tenths are singletons. The sequenced sample was peripheral blood. The receptors originated from a man aged 18 to 35 with acute or convalescent COVID-19.

J is TRBJ1-5 and V is TRBV5-8; TRBD1 aligns across 9 bases. With 4 bases clipped from V and 2 bases from J, the junction kept 10 bases outside the gene matches. This CDR3 spans 17 amino acids. Per the germline V gene, CDR1 is SGHTS and CDR2 is YDEGEE. The CDR3 loop reads CASSQTLDRGGNQPQHF. Here the CDR3 DNA reads TGTGCCAGCAGCCAAACCTTGGACAGGGGAGGCAATCAGCCCCAGCATTTT.

The rearrangement links TRBV30 to TRBJ1-6, with D possibly TRBD1 on 6 matching bases. Germline V gives CDR1 GTSNPN, CDR2 SVGIG (reference sequence). The CDR3 runs 11 residues. V dropped 5 bases and J dropped 16 bases, with 15 bases sitting between them. CDR3 loop: CAWEEGQGLHF. The DNA for the CDR3 is TGTGCCTGGGAAGAGGGGCAGGGGCTCCACTTT.

The chain is built from TRBV18 and TRBJ1-4; 11 bases line up with TRBD1. The CDR3 length is 14 residues. V shed 3 bases, J shed 6 bases, and the junction held 0 bases outside the gene matches. Germline lookup yields CDR1 KGHSH and CDR2 LQKENI. This CDR3 reads CASSPGQGDEKLFF. CDR3 nucleotide sequence: TGTGCCAGCTCACCGGGACAGGGGGATGAAAAACTGTTTTTT.

CDR3 DNA: TGTGCCAGCAAACCACCCGGCGCGTCGCGGGACAATGAGCAGTTCTTC. Its protein product is CASKPPGASRDNEQFF. This chain connects TRBV11-2 to TRBJ2-1, with D possibly matching TRBD2 (5 bases). Germline lookup yields CDR1 SGHAT and CDR2 FQNNGV. CDR3 length equals 16 residues. V was cut by 7 bases and J by 5 bases, with 21 bases left in between.

This clone was picked up one time. V is TRBV6-1 and J is TRBJ2-7, with 11 bases lining up with TRBD2. The CDR3 is 13 residues long. With V trimmed by 9 bases and J by 2 bases, 3 bases remained unmatched. Germline V gives CDR1 MNHNS, CDR2 SASEGT. DNA for the CDR3: TGTGCCAGTAGCGGGGGGGCAACCTACGAGCAGTACGTC. Translating gives CASSGGATYEQYV.

This chain joins TRBV14 and TRBJ2-5; 7 bases match TRBD2. Germline CDR1 and CDR2: SGHDN and FVKESK. This CDR3 is built from 14 residues. The junction had 3 bases not matched to a gene; V was cut back by 3 bases and J by 2 bases. In nucleotides, the CDR3 is TGTGCCAGCAGCCAGTCTAGCGGACAAGAGACCCAGTACTTC. Translated, it gives CASSQSSGQETQYF. Complete variable domain (other parts from reference TRBV14 and TRBJ2-5): EAGVTQFPSHSVIEKGQTVTLRCDPISGHDNLYWYRRVMGKEIKFLLHFVKESKQDESGMPNNRFLAERTGGTYSTLKVQPAELEDSGVYFCASSQSSGQETQYFGPGTRLLVL.

The gene calls are TRBV30 and TRBJ2-7, with 8 bases lining up with TRBD2. J lost 3 bases, V lost 5 bases, and 9 bases had no gene match. CDR3 length equals 14 residues. Germline assignment: CDR1 GTSNPN and CDR2 SVGIG (reference sequence). CDR3 protein: CAWGPGLGGYEQYF. The DNA for the CDR3 is TGTGCCTGGGGACCGGGACTAGGTGGCTACGAGCAGTACTTC.